Shown below are 12 T cell receptor beta chains from a single sample sequenced in a study of neurological immune-mediated disorders. From the 5' RACE reads, TCRdb called clonotypes with MiXCR, one entry per CDR3 protein. The sample has about 76,000 distinct CDR3 sequences, under 20% seen once. The sequenced sample was PBMCs. These receptors all come from a woman aged 40 to 50 in good health.

This clonotype was detected a few times. The rearrangement uses TRBV4-2 and TRBJ1-1; no clear D. Trimming left V 0 bases short and J 0 bases short, with 5 bases between. CDR3 size: 14 residues. The V gene's germline CDR1 is LGHNA and CDR2 YNFKEQ. The CDR3 DNA reads TGTGCCAGCAGCCAAGAAATCCTGAACACTGAAGCTTTCTTT. Translation gives CASSQEILNTEAFF.

The table lists this clonotype with many counts. V usage is TRBV5-8 and J usage is TRBJ1-1; D ambiguous. Germline V gene sequence: CDR1 SGHTS, CDR2 YDEGEE. The CDR3 runs 13 residues. Trimming pared 7 bases from V and 1 base from J, leaving 11 bases between. For the CDR3, the DNA is TGTGCCAGCCTCCGACCCGAGAACACTGAAGCTTTCTTT. It specifies CASLRPENTEAFF.

This clonotype was recorded at least ten times. The chain employs TRBV6-2 or TRBV6-3 and TRBJ2-2; no definite D call. The CDR3 runs to 14 residues. CDR1 MNHEY and CDR2 SVGEGT come from the germline V gene. V lost 2 bases and J 5 bases, leaving 9 bases between the germline ends. As DNA, the CDR3 is TGTGCCAGCAGTTACAGTGTGGGGACCGGGGAGCTGTTTTTT. This translates into CASSYSVGTGELFF.

This clonotype was recorded at least ten times. This CDR3 reads CASSSGSLLSTDTQYF. Here the CDR3 DNA reads TGTGCCAGCAGCTCTGGGAGTCTCCTCAGCACAGATACGCAGTATTTT. V is TRBV5-6 and J is TRBJ2-3, with D perhaps TRBD2 (5 bases). This CDR3 has 16 amino acids. Trimming removed 3 bases from V and 0 bases from J, with 14 bases in between. The germline V gene has CDR1 SGHDT and CDR2 YYEEEE.

In its sample, this clonotype was seen a few times. This chain uses TRBV20-1 with TRBJ1-2, with 7 positions matching TRBD1. The CDR3 length is 11 residues. Trimming at V came to 7 bases and at J to 7 bases, leaving 6 bases not matched to a gene. Germline CDR1 and CDR2: DFQATT and SNEGSKA (reference sequence). The CDR3 coding sequence is TGCAGTGTTACAGGGGTGACTGGCTACACCTTC. This translates into CSVTGVTGYTF.

The J gene is TRBJ1-2, the V gene TRBV6-2 or TRBV6-3, with TRBD1 matching over 10 bases. Germline CDR1 is MNHEY and CDR2 is SVGEGT. The J segment lost 2 bases and the V segment lost 4 bases, leaving 4 bases of the junction unmatched. The CDR3 runs to 15 residues. The CDR3 loop reads CASSSRDRGNYGYTF. The CDR3 region has the DNA TGTGCCAGCAGTTCCCGGGACAGGGGAAACTATGGCTACACCTTC.

This clonotype was seen more than once but under ten times. V gene TRBV18 combines with J gene TRBJ2-5; D uncertain. This CDR3 region has 13 residues. Trimming pared 3 bases from V and 3 bases from J, leaving 8 bases between. Looked up from germline, CDR1 is KGHSH and CDR2 is LQKENI. The DNA for the CDR3 is TGTGCCAGCTCACCTTGGACGGAAGAGACCCAGTACTTC. Translating gives CASSPWTEETQYF.

This clonotype showed up many times. This chain connects TRBV7-8 to TRBJ2-5, with 11 bases matching TRBD2. Trimming removed 1 base from V and 7 bases from J; junction bases left unmatched: 8. The CDR3 spans 16 residues. Germline loops: CDR1 SGHVS, CDR2 FQNEAQ. CDR3 DNA sequence: TGTGCCAGCAGCTTAGATCTAGCGGGGGGTTCAGGGACCCAGTACTTC. It translates to CASSLDLAGGSGTQYF. Based on the CDR3 plus reference TRBV7-8 and TRBJ2-5, the full variable domain is GAGVSQSPRYKVAKRGQDVALRCDPISGHVSLFWYQQALGQGPEFLTYFQNEAQLDKSGLPSDRFFAERPEGSVSTLKIQRTQQEDSAVYLCASSLDLAGGSGTQYFGPGTRLLVL.

This clonotype was counted ten times or more. The chain recombines TRBV24-1 with TRBJ2-1, with D possibly TRBD1 on 6 matching bases. The CDR3 loop spans 15 amino acids. V lost 4 bases to trimming and J lost 1 base, with 10 bases between them. Germline V gene lookup returns CDR1 KGHDR and CDR2 SFDVKD. CDR3 nucleotide sequence: TGTGCCACCAGTGAAGGGGGTTCGTCCTACAATGAGCAGTTCTTC. This translates into CATSEGGSSYNEQFF.

Only a few counts were recorded for this clonotype. V is TRBV6-5 and J is TRBJ1-5; TRBD1 might be the D (5 bases). With 6 bases removed from V and 3 bases from J, the gap between germline ends came to 12 bases. This CDR3 region has 14 residues. The germline V gene encodes CDR1 MNHEY and CDR2 SVGAGI. CDR3 region: CASRGQGDNQPQHF. The CDR3 region has the DNA TGTGCCAGCAGGGGGCAGGGAGACAATCAGCCCCAGCATTTT.

The V and J genes are TRBV7-2 and TRBJ1-3; no firm D call. This CDR3 is 15 amino acids long. Trimming removed 0 bases at V and 5 bases at J, with 11 bases between. Per the germline V gene, CDR1 is SGHTA and CDR2 is FQGNSA. This chain's CDR3 is CASSLATRSRNTIYF. For the CDR3, the DNA is TGTGCCAGCAGCTTAGCTACCCGCAGCCGAAACACCATATATTTT.

The sample holds many counts of this clonotype. The rearrangement uses TRBV4-1 and TRBJ1-2; 8 bases are shared with TRBD1. V trimming: 0 bases; J trimming: 3 bases; junction bases outside the gene matches: 9. Germline-derived CDR1 and CDR2 are MGHRA and YSYEKL. The CDR3 runs to 17 residues. The CDR3 DNA sequence: TGCGCCAGCAGCCAAGACCTATCGACAGGGGTCGACTATGGCTACACCTTC. Amino acid sequence: CASSQDLSTGVDYGYTF.